A single sample gave rise to the 17 T cell receptor beta chains below, sequenced in a study of long-term antiretroviral therapy in people with HIV (dated by TCRdb to the early 2020s). Sequencing of the TRB variable region was done with the immunoSEQ hsTCRB v3.0 assay at survey level resolution. The immuneACCESS repertoire file appears here via TCRdb, limited to in-frame rearrangements. These files lack a portion of the clones; in checked studies, under half of the deficit traces to unresolved V genes, and the cause of the others is not known. The sample records 30,000 to 40,000 clones, over 60% of which are singletons. About 7.1% of the sample is held by the ten biggest clonotypes. The sample was unsorted PBMCs, taken 2 years after starting antiretroviral therapy. The receptor set was obtained from a woman aged 45-65 years with HIV.

The chain recombines TRBV6-1 with TRBJ2-7; D is unresolved. Germline V CDR1 and CDR2: MNHNS, SASEGT. The CDR3 is 11 amino acids. V was trimmed by 8 bases and J by 3 bases, leaving 8 bases between them. CDR3 residues: CASGWIYEQYF. The CDR3 coding sequence is TGTGCCAGCGGATGGATCTACGAGCAGTACTTC.

The chain carries TRBV10-3 and TRBJ2-5; D gene uncertain. Germline-derived CDR1 and CDR2 are ENHRY and SYGVKD. The CDR3 runs to 13 residues. Trimming cost V 6 bases and J 0 bases, with 8 bases left between them. This chain's CDR3 is CAIRNPNQETQYF. The CDR3 DNA is TGTGCCATCAGAAACCCCAACCAAGAGACCCAGTACTTC.

V gene TRBV5-4 combines with J gene TRBJ2-7; 14 bases match TRBD2. The CDR3 covers 16 residues. Trimming removed 2 bases from V and 1 base from J; junction bases left unmatched: 2. The V gene's germline CDR1 is SGHNT and CDR2 YYREEE (reference sequence). CDR3: CASSFGTSGGSYEQYF. CDR3 nucleotide sequence: TGTGCCAGCAGCTTTGGGACTAGCGGGGGATCCTACGAGCAGTACTTC.

This clone was detected a few times. This chain uses TRBV5-4 with TRBJ1-2; the D gene is possibly TRBD1 (6 bases). The CDR3 spans 13 residues. CDR1 SGHNT and CDR2 YYREEE come from the germline V gene (reference sequence). V lost 0 bases, J lost 14 bases, and 17 bases lay in between. The CDR3 nucleotides are TGTGCCAGCAGCTTGGAGACTGGGACACCGACAACCTTC. Protein: CASSLETGTPTTF.

The gene calls are TRBV11-1 and TRBJ2-3, with TRBD2 matching over 15 bases. Germline CDR1 SGHAT, CDR2 FQDESV (reference sequence). There are 17 residues in the CDR3. With 2 bases clipped from V and 5 bases from J, the junction kept 5 bases outside the gene matches. In DNA, the CDR3 is TGTGCCAGCAGCTTAAGGGGACTAGCGGGGGGCGAAGATACGCAGTATTTT. It encodes CASSLRGLAGGEDTQYF.

This chain links TRBV7-3 with TRBJ2-5; D may be TRBD1 (5 bases). There are 15 residues in the CDR3. Germline loops: CDR1 SGHTA, CDR2 FQGTGA. V gave up 2 bases and J gave up 5 bases, with 15 bases separating them. The CDR3 region has the DNA TGTGCCAGCAGCTTATGGGCAGGGCCAGAGGAGACCCAGTACTTC. Protein: CASSLWAGPEETQYF.

The chain couples TRBV10-2 to TRBJ1-2; the D gene is possibly TRBD1 (6 bases). CDR3 length equals 12 residues. V dropped 3 bases and J dropped 10 bases, with 12 bases sitting between them. The germline CDR1 and CDR2 sequences are WSHSY and SAAADI. The CDR3, as DNA: TGCGCCAGCAGTGATGGGACACGGCCCTACACCTTC. Translated: CASSDGTRPYTF.

J is TRBJ2-3 and V is TRBV15; 9 nucleotides line up with TRBD2. Germline V gene data show CDR1 as LNHNV and CDR2 as YYDKDF (reference sequence). The trim removed 1 base at V and 2 bases at J, leaving 7 bases unmatched. The CDR3 runs to 17 residues. CDR3 in amino acids: CATSRGGLAGSTDTQYF. The CDR3 region has the DNA TGTGCCACCAGCAGAGGCGGGCTAGCGGGGTCCACAGATACGCAGTATTTT.

The chain combines TRBV6-5 with TRBJ1-1; 8 bases align to TRBD1. Germline V gene sequence: CDR1 MNHEY, CDR2 SVGAGI. The CDR3 covers 15 residues. Trimming cost V 5 bases and J 0 bases; bases outside gene matches: 5. CDR3 amino acids: CASSLDRALNTEAFF. The CDR3, as DNA: TGTGCCAGCAGTCTGGACAGGGCCTTGAACACTGAAGCTTTCTTT.

V usage is TRBV18 and J usage is TRBJ1-6, with D perhaps matching TRBD1 (5 bases). V lost 3 bases and J 6 bases, leaving 12 bases between the germline ends. CDR3 length: 15 amino acids. Germline CDR1 is KGHSH and CDR2 is LQKENI. The CDR3 bases are TGTGCCAGCTCACCTGAGAGGGGAGGTAATTCACCCCTCCACTTT. This encodes CASSPERGGNSPLHF.

This clone was observed once. The chain carries TRBV2 and TRBJ2-2; TRBD1 is a possible D gene (5 bases). CDR1 SNHLY and CDR2 FYNNEI come from the germline V gene. Trimming took 4 bases from V and 5 from J, leaving 8 bases between them. This CDR3 comprises 13 residues. The CDR3: CASSVTVTGELFF. The DNA for the CDR3 is TGTGCCAGCAGTGTGACAGTTACCGGGGAGCTGTTTTTT. Looking up the rest from reference TRBV2 and TRBJ2-2 gives the full variable domain: EPEVTQTPSHQVTQMGQEVILRCVPISNHLYFYWYRQILGQKVEFLVSFYNNEISEKSEIFDDQFSVERPDGSNFTLKIRSTKLEDSAMYFCASSVTVTGELFFGEGSRLTVL.

This chain connects TRBV12-5 to TRBJ1-1, with D unclear. This CDR3 region has 11 residues. Germline CDR1 reads LGHNT; CDR2 reads FRNRAP. Deletions cut 3 bases from V and 5 bases from J, with 4 bases between. CDR3 DNA sequence: TGTGCTAGTGGTTTAAGGACTGAAGCTTTCTTT. This codes for CASGLRTEAFF.

V gene TRBV29-1 combines with J gene TRBJ1-2, with TRBD1 matching over 8 bases. The length of the CDR3 is 12 residues. V was clipped by 7 bases and J by 6 bases; unmatched bases: 7. Germline V gives CDR1 SQVTM, CDR2 ANQGSEA. CDR3 in DNA: TGCAGCGCCATGACAGGGGTGAATGGCTACACCTTC. Protein product: CSAMTGVNGYTF.

V usage is TRBV30 and J usage is TRBJ1-2; D may be TRBD1 (5 bases). This CDR3 is built from 18 residues. V was clipped by 0 bases and J by 0 bases, with 20 bases between them. Germline V CDR1 and CDR2: GTSNPN, SVGIG (reference sequence). The DNA of the CDR3 is TGTGCCTGGAGTGTATATGACGGCAGGGTGAACACTAACTATGGCTACACCTTC. Protein product: CAWSVYDGRVNTNYGYTF.

In DNA, the CDR3 is TGTGCCAGCAGTGATACCGGGACAGGGGCCCACTATGGCTACACCTTC. It specifies CASSDTGTGAHYGYTF. J is TRBJ1-2 and V is TRBV6-1; 10 bases match TRBD1. CDR1 MNHNS and CDR2 SASEGT come from the germline V gene. There are 16 residues in the CDR3. V was clipped by 3 bases and J by 3 bases; unmatched bases: 7.

The chain links TRBV25-1 to TRBJ1-1; no clear D gene. The CDR3 spans 14 residues. The V end was cut by 0 bases, the J end by 0 bases, with 5 bases between. Germline CDR1 MGHDK, CDR2 SYGVNS. CDR3 DNA: TGTGCCAGCAGTGAATATGGAATGAACACTGAAGCTTTCTTT. Translation gives CASSEYGMNTEAFF.

This chain joins TRBV11-2 and TRBJ2-4; D is ambiguous. Trimming took off 4 bases at V and 5 bases at J, with 6 bases between the two ends. Looked up from germline, CDR1 is SGHAT and CDR2 is FQNNGV. The length of the CDR3 is 12 residues. The CDR3 region has the DNA TGTGCCAGCAGCTCACGGGAAAACATTCAGTACTTC. This codes for CASSSRENIQYF.